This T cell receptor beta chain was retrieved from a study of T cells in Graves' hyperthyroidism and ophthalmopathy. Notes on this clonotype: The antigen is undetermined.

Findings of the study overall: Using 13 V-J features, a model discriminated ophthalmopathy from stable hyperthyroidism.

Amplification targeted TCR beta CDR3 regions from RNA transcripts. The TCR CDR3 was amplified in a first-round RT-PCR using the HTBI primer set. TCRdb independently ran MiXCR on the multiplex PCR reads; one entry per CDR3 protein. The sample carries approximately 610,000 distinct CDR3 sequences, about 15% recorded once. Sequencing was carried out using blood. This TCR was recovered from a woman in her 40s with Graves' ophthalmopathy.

CDR3 sequence (DNA): TGTGCCAGCAGTTGGGGACTAGCGGGAGGTTCAGATACGCAGTATTTT. Its translation: CASSWGLAGGSDTQYF. The chain links TRBV28 to TRBJ2-3; 15 bases line up with TRBD2. This CDR3 has 16 amino acids. Germline V gene lookup returns CDR1 MDHEN and CDR2 SYDVKM. With V trimmed by 4 bases and J by 4 bases, 3 bases remained unmatched. The full variable domain, with the rest looked up from reference TRBV28 and TRBJ2-3, is DVKVTQSSRYLVKRTGEKVFLECVQDMDHENMFWYRQDPGLGLRLIYFSYDVKMKEKGDIPEGYSVSREKKERFSLILESASTNQTSMYLCASSWGLAGGSDTQYFGPGTRLTVL.